This T cell receptor (beta chain) comes out of a study of cytotoxic CD8 clonotypes in ibrutinib-treated CLL. Across the whole study: The patient breakdown showed some eleven relapsed/refractory and some 14 treatment-naive cases, with fewer than 18 IGHV unmutated. General study results and limits: Treatment left the uncommon public clonotypes either contracted or stable in frequency. A rise in clonality was seen at ibrutinib response, and a fall back toward baseline was seen at progression.

Cryopreserved PBMCs provided around 2 micrograms of genomic DNA for the TCR beta libraries. Concerning this clone: Its antigen is still unknown.

Some clones are missing from TCRdb's copy, which holds only in-frame ones; the method was immunoSEQ multiplex PCR. The sample has under 50,000 clones; approximately 67% are singletons. CDR3 length: 16 amino acids. Germline CDR1 and CDR2: SGDLS and YYNGEE. V lost 5 bases and J lost 1; bases outside the gene matches: 4. The TCR originated in a human donor with chronic lymphocytic leukemia. J is TRBJ2-1 and V is TRBV9, with 12 bases that match TRBD2. Sequences were derived from PBMCs, sampled at disease progression, from a patient treated with ibrutinib. CDR3 nucleotides: TGTGCCAGCAGTCGACTAGCGGGAGTATCCTACAATGAGCAGTTCTTC. The encoded protein is CASSRLAGVSYNEQFF.